A selection of T cell receptor beta chains follows, all from one sample in a study of shared clonotypes between healthy human individuals. Profiled with immunoSEQ multiplex PCR; TCRdb holds only in-frame clones, not every one. This sample has about 1 million clones, with approximately 72% found just once. Sequences were obtained from memory CD4+ T cells sorted from blood. The source is a man aged 18 to 30 in good health. CDR3s include the opening cysteine and the closing phenylalanine or tryptophan. Where a row states a size, it is once, few, many or the class of an expanded clone; other rows omit it.

CDR3	V	J	size
CASSRQGLGYTF	TRBV10-2	TRBJ1-2	-
CASSFQVSYEQYF	TRBV28	TRBJ2-7	-
CASSQDRIGGNQPQHF	TRBV4-1	TRBJ1-5	-
CASSAARGGGETQYF	TRBV6-6	TRBJ2-5	-
CASSLAAARMNTEAFF	TRBV5-1	TRBJ1-1	-
CASKLSASGTYYEQYF	TRBV7-2	TRBJ2-7	-
CASSLQQGASEQYF	TRBV11-1	TRBJ2-7	-
CASSLALLDTDTQYF	TRBV7-9	TRBJ2-3	-
CSVAQPRDFTDTQYF	TRBV29-1	TRBJ2-3	few
CAIRQGARSEAFF	TRBV6-5	TRBJ1-1	-
CATALRGVGRSQETQYF	TRBV28	TRBJ2-5	-
CASSQASTDLAGNTIYF	TRBV4-1	TRBJ1-3	once
CASSYGGVDRIPGELFF	TRBV5-1	TRBJ2-2	-
CASSTSGPVTGELFF	TRBV7-6	TRBJ2-2	-
CASSFTGGTGDTIYF	TRBV7-2	TRBJ1-3	-
CASSEALGGTGANVLTF	TRBV2	TRBJ2-6	-
CASSYDYGNYGYTF	TRBV6-5	TRBJ1-2	-
CASSLSSRGEGPQHF	TRBV27	TRBJ1-5	-
CATSRGAGARNSPLHF	TRBV15	TRBJ1-6	once
CASSLDGRGRDEQYF	TRBV5-1	TRBJ2-7	-
CASSEASGGAGTDTQYF	TRBV6-1	TRBJ2-3	-
CASTREGGGANVLTF	TRBV7-3	TRBJ2-6	-
CASSPGGGRTEAFF	TRBV5-1	TRBJ1-1	-
CASSEEQGVSEKLFF	TRBV10-1	TRBJ1-4	-
CASSSGGPETQYF	TRBV7-7	TRBJ2-5	few
CASSPPPWASGGGYEQYF	TRBV28	TRBJ2-7	-
CASSLSGNEQFF	TRBV7-9	TRBJ2-1	-
CASRRGFSGQGIYEQYF	TRBV5-1	TRBJ2-7	-
CASSAAGNTIYF	TRBV6-1	TRBJ1-3	-
CASSLGRLAGGRLLDTQYF	TRBV5-4	TRBJ2-3	-
CASSQKRYEKLFF	TRBV19	TRBJ1-4	-
CAWSLGRTSGHNEQFF	TRBV30	TRBJ2-1	-
CAWSVSRSGNTEAFF	TRBV30	TRBJ1-1	-
CASRGGLANYGYTF	TRBV28	TRBJ1-2	-
CASSPDRVNTEAFF	TRBV2	TRBJ1-1	-
CAWTRQGAWVYTF	TRBV30	TRBJ1-2	-
CASTEGVSRTEAFF	TRBV19	TRBJ1-1	many
CASSLDSYNEQFF	TRBV5-4	TRBJ2-1	-
CASSLITSRGYTF	TRBV5-5	TRBJ1-2	-
CASHPPGTSYHEQYF	TRBV5-4	TRBJ2-7	-
CASSPTGAGSEAFF	TRBV18	TRBJ1-1	once
CASSLRDSYYNEQFF	TRBV5-8	TRBJ2-1	-
CASSLSPYGGQPQHF	TRBV5-1	TRBJ1-5	-
CASSLGALTPMNTEAFF	TRBV7-2	TRBJ1-1	-
CASSLDSGTRTQYF	TRBV11-2	TRBJ2-3	-
CASSRERFRESYGYTF	TRBV7-2	TRBJ1-2	-
CASTLGGRPGRYGYTF	TRBV28	TRBJ1-2	-
CASSRTSGSYNEQFF	TRBV6-5	TRBJ2-1	-
CASSLGDSTYEQYF	TRBV5-1	TRBJ2-7	-
CASSLPDRGKLFF	TRBV4-3	TRBJ1-4	-
CASSEWDRSLGNTIYF	TRBV9	TRBJ1-3	-
CASSSGQTEAFF	TRBV7-3	TRBJ1-1	-
CASSFSTGGGYEQYF	TRBV5-1	TRBJ2-7	-
CASSPTQGTSNEKLFF	TRBV18	TRBJ1-4	-
CASSVASGRDTQYF	TRBV9	TRBJ2-3	-
CASSIVGAGANVLTF	TRBV19	TRBJ2-6	many
CASSSLPEKLFF	TRBV7-9	TRBJ1-4	few
CASSVGPSYNEQFF	TRBV9	TRBJ2-1	-
CASSLSRTEQYF	TRBV28	TRBJ2-7	-